Shown below are 24 T cell receptor beta chains from a single sample sequenced in a study of shared clonotypes between healthy human individuals. The data were produced by immunoSEQ multiplex PCR, yet TCRdb's version contains in-frame clones alone and is incomplete. The sample carries roughly 720,000 clones, 90% recorded once. Sequenced sample: memory CD8+ T cells from PBMCs. Subset indicated: CD45RO+ cells pooled with CCR7-negative TemRA cells. Receptors were obtained from a man between 18 and 35 years old in good health. Some clones in this sample may be carry-over from other donors' samples.

CDR3 residues: CASSIFDRANQPQHF. The DNA of the CDR3 is TGTGCCAGTAGTATCTTCGACAGGGCCAATCAGCCCCAGCATTTT. The chain joins TRBV19 to TRBJ1-5, with 7 bases matching TRBD1. The germline CDR1 and CDR2 sequences are LNHDA and SQIVND (reference sequence). CDR3 length: 15 residues. Trimming took 3 bases from V and 3 from J; bases not matched to a gene: 5.

The rearrangement joins TRBV5-1 to TRBJ2-2; 8 positions agree with TRBD2. The CDR3 contains 15 residues. Germline lookup yields CDR1 SGHRS and CDR2 YFSETQ. V was pared by 0 bases and J by 10 bases, with 8 bases of the junction left unmatched. The CDR3 here is CASSLVGSGTVELFF. The CDR3 region has the DNA TGCGCCAGCAGCTTGGTAGGTAGCGGGACGGTGGAGCTGTTTTTT.

The sample holds one count of this clone. V is TRBV5-1 and J is TRBJ1-2; D not certain. Germline CDR1 is SGHRS and CDR2 is YFSETQ. The CDR3 length is 14 residues. Trimming cost V 0 bases and J 6 bases, with 12 bases left between them. CDR3 nucleotides: TGCGCCAGCAGCTTGGGGGATTTTGGGAATGGCTACACCTTC. This translates into CASSLGDFGNGYTF.

The rearrangement joins TRBV6-1 to TRBJ1-5; no definite D call. CDR3 length: 19 amino acids. V lost 0 bases and J lost 0, with 18 bases in between. From germline, CDR1 is MNHNS and CDR2 SASEGT. For the CDR3, the DNA is TGTGCCAGCAGTGAAGCGACTAGAGGGATTCCGCATAGCAATCAGCCCCAGCATTTT. Protein: CASSEATRGIPHSNQPQHF.

In nucleotides, the CDR3 is TGTGCCATCAGTGAGTCGTCCCCGAATGAAAAACTGTTTTTT. Amino acids: CAISESSPNEKLFF. The chain combines TRBV10-3 with TRBJ1-4; D gene ambiguous. The germline V gene encodes CDR1 ENHRY and CDR2 SYGVKD. The CDR3 is made up of 14 amino acids. Trimming removed 0 bases at V and 5 bases at J, with 7 bases between.

The CDR3 DNA reads TGTGCCAGTAGTCCCCCGGGAATACTGGGCACTGAAGCTTTCTTT. Translation: CASSPPGILGTEAFF. The J gene is TRBJ1-1, the V gene TRBV19; D uncertain. The CDR3 has 15 residues. V dropped 5 bases and J dropped 4 bases, with 17 bases sitting between them. Per germline, CDR1 LNHDA and CDR2 SQIVND (reference sequence).

V and J are TRBV30 and TRBJ2-2; no reliable D call. The CDR3 consists of 13 residues. V gave up 2 bases and J gave up 4 bases, with 8 bases separating them. Germline V gene sequence: CDR1 GTSNPN, CDR2 SVGIG (reference sequence). DNA of the CDR3: TGTGCCTGGAGTTTGGTTTTCACCGGGGAGCTGTTTTTT. This sequence encodes CAWSLVFTGELFF. Filled out from reference TRBV30 and TRBJ2-2, the complete variable domain reads SQTIHQWPATLVQPVGSPLSLECTVEGTSNPNLYWYRQAAGRGLQLLFYSVGIGQISSEVPQNLSASRPQDRQFILSSKKLLLSDSGFYLCAWSLVFTGELFFGEGSRLTVL.

V gene TRBV5-1 combines with J gene TRBJ2-1; no clear D. The germline V gene has CDR1 SGHRS and CDR2 YFSETQ. The CDR3 runs to 12 residues. V was cut by 0 bases and J by 10 bases, with 8 bases left in between. The CDR3 loop is CASSLDWVEQFF. The CDR3 region has the DNA TGCGCCAGCAGCTTGGATTGGGTAGAGCAGTTCTTC.

In this sample, this clone turned up once. The chain couples TRBV29-1 to TRBJ2-2, with a weak D call TRBD2 (5 bases). Per the germline V gene, CDR1 is SQVTM and CDR2 is ANQGSEA. The V gene lost 6 bases and the J gene lost 0 bases, with 17 bases spanning the gap. The CDR3 runs 16 residues. The CDR3 sequence: CSVGPSQTTNTGELFF. CDR3 nucleotide sequence: TGCAGCGTAGGCCCTTCCCAGACTACGAACACCGGGGAGCTGTTTTTT.

Worth noting for this clone: At the DNA level, this CDR3 is encoded by other sequences in the same sample as well. The V and J genes are TRBV11-2 and TRBJ2-1; D unclear. Germline V gene data show CDR1 as SGHAT and CDR2 as FQNNGV. Trimming took 6 bases from V and 6 from J, leaving 9 bases between them. CDR3 length: 12 residues. The CDR3 here is CASRLTGNEQFF. CDR3 nucleotides: TGTGCCAGCAGACTGACCGGCAATGAGCAGTTCTTC. The complete variable domain, with remaining parts taken from reference TRBV11-2 and TRBJ2-1, reads EAGVAQSPRYKIIEKRQSVAFWCNPISGHATLYWYQQILGQGPKLLIQFQNNGVVDDSQLPKDRFSAERLKGVDSTLKIQPAKLEDSAVYLCASRLTGNEQFFGPGTRLTVL.

The chain has TRBV4-3 and TRBJ2-2; no clear D gene. The CDR3 is 18 residues long. V dropped 1 base and J dropped 2 bases, with 17 bases sitting between them. CDR1 and CDR2 from the germline V gene are LGHNA and YSLEER. The CDR3 bases are TGCGCCAGCAGCCAAGTTGCTAGGGTGCTTAGTAACACCGGGGAGCTGTTTTTT. This gives the protein CASSQVARVLSNTGELFF.

This chain joins TRBV18 and TRBJ2-7, with D perhaps TRBD1 (6 bases). The germline gives CDR1 KGHSH, CDR2 LQKENI. The CDR3 consists of 15 residues. V gave up 6 bases and J gave up 0 bases, with 15 bases separating them. CDR3 in DNA: TGTGCCAGCTCTACCTGGGGGCAGGGCTCCTACGAGCAGTACTTC. Amino acids: CASSTWGQGSYEQYF.

The chain is built from TRBV2 and TRBJ1-4, with TRBD1 identical over 7 bases. The germline gives CDR1 SNHLY, CDR2 FYNNEI. J gave up 7 bases and V 7 bases, and 12 bases lay outside the gene matches. This CDR3 contains 15 residues. Written as DNA, the CDR3 is TGTGCCAGCACTTATTCAGGGGGAAGGCCTGAAAAACTGTTTTTT. Encoded protein: CASTYSGGRPEKLFF.

This chain uses TRBV7-8 with TRBJ2-5, with 8 bases that match TRBD1. Germline loops: CDR1 SGHVS, CDR2 FQNEAQ. This CDR3 is 14 amino acids long. J was trimmed by 5 bases and V by 5 bases; bases with no gene match: 7. CDR3 DNA sequence: TGTGCCAGCAGCCAGAAGACAGGGGATGAGACCCAGTACTTC. It codes for CASSQKTGDETQYF.

This clone has only one observation. The genes are TRBV7-9 and TRBJ2-7, with TRBD2 matching 9 bases. V shed 2 bases, J shed 2 bases, and the junction held 7 bases outside the gene matches. There are 16 residues in the CDR3. CDR1 is SEHNR and CDR2 is FQNEAQ in the germline V gene (reference sequence). CDR3 nucleotides: TGTGCCAGCAGCTTATCAGGGGCGGGAGGGCCCTACGAGCAGTACTTC. Residues: CASSLSGAGGPYEQYF.

This clone occurred once. The V and J genes are TRBV20-1 and TRBJ2-7; D gene unclear. CDR3 length: 10 residues. Trimming took off 4 bases at V and 3 bases at J, with 4 bases between the two ends. Germline V gene sequence: CDR1 DFQATT, CDR2 SNEGSKA (reference sequence). The CDR3 nucleotides read TGCAGTGCTACCCTCTACGAGCAGTACTTC. Protein product: CSATLYEQYF.

This chain uses TRBV19 with TRBJ1-5, with D possibly TRBD1 on 5 matching bases. Trimming pared 2 bases from V and 7 bases from J, leaving 15 bases between. The CDR3 runs to 15 residues. Germline values: CDR1 LNHDA, CDR2 SQIVND (reference sequence). Written as DNA, the CDR3 is TGTGCCAGTAGTATACGGGGCGGGGGGAGCCAGCCCCAGCATTTT. This sequence encodes CASSIRGGGSQPQHF.

The chain is built from TRBV9 and TRBJ2-7; TRBD2 matches at 9 bases. This CDR3 comprises 17 residues. J lost 5 bases, V lost 0 bases, and 12 bases had no gene match. The germline V gene has CDR1 SGDLS and CDR2 YYNGEE. CDR3 nucleotides: TGTGCCAGCAGCGTAGGGCCCGCTCCACGACTAGCGGACGAGCAGTACTTC. Its translation: CASSVGPAPRLADEQYF.

The rearrangement joins TRBV28 to TRBJ1-2; 7 bases agree with TRBD1. V was pared by 2 bases and J by 6 bases, with 3 bases of the junction left unmatched. This CDR3 is 13 amino acids long. The germline gives CDR1 MDHEN, CDR2 SYDVKM. The CDR3 is CASSLEGADGYTF. The CDR3 DNA is TGTGCCAGCAGTTTAGAGGGGGCAGATGGCTACACCTTC.

The chain combines TRBV5-6 with TRBJ2-7, with D tentatively TRBD1 (7 bases). CDR1 and CDR2 from the germline V gene are SGHDT and YYEEEE. V was clipped by 4 bases and J by 2 bases, with 16 bases between them. The CDR3 covers 15 residues. For the CDR3, the DNA is TGTGCCAGCAGCGGCGGGACAGCGCCAGCCTACGAGCAGTACTTC. Encoded protein: CASSGGTAPAYEQYF.

J is TRBJ2-7 and V is TRBV7-2; D is undetermined. Trimming pared 1 base from V and 5 bases from J, leaving 12 bases between. This CDR3 region has 14 residues. The germline V gene has CDR1 SGHTA and CDR2 FQGNSA. CDR3 amino acids: CASSLVGRTHEQYF. CDR3 DNA: TGTGCCAGCAGCTTAGTCGGTAGGACGCACGAGCAGTACTTC. Filled out from reference TRBV7-2 and TRBJ2-7, the complete variable domain reads GAGVSQSPSNKVTEKGKDVELRCDPISGHTALYWYRQSLGQGLEFLIYFQGNSAPDKSGLPSDRFSAERTGGSVSTLTIQRTQQEDSAVYLCASSLVGRTHEQYFGPGTRLTVT.

The V and J genes are TRBV28 and TRBJ2-4; 7 bases match TRBD2. V was pared by 9 bases and J by 3 bases, with 8 bases of the junction left unmatched. The CDR3 contains 14 residues. Looked up from germline, CDR1 is MDHEN and CDR2 is SYDVKM. CDR3 protein: CASSPLAGKNIQYF. The DNA for the CDR3 is TGTGCCAGTAGCCCCTTAGCGGGCAAAAACATTCAGTACTTC.

V usage is TRBV6-5 and J usage is TRBJ2-7; D uncertain. V was trimmed by 2 bases and J by 2 bases, leaving 13 bases between them. CDR3 length: 15 residues. Germline assignment: CDR1 MNHEY and CDR2 SVGAGI. CDR3 coding DNA: TGTGCCAGCAGTTACGTCACCGGGCCAACCTACGAGCAGTACTTC. This sequence encodes CASSYVTGPTYEQYF.

V usage is TRBV27 and J usage is TRBJ1-6, with TRBD1 identical over 10 bases. With V trimmed by 6 bases and J by 4 bases, 12 bases remained unmatched. The germline CDR1 and CDR2 sequences are MNHEY and SMNVEV (reference sequence). The CDR3 totals 18 residues. CDR3 in amino acids: CASSRFKTGGRYNSPLHF. CDR3 DNA: TGTGCCAGCAGCCGATTCAAGACAGGGGGCCGGTATAATTCACCCCTCCACTTT.